Presented here are 10 T cell receptor beta chains from one specimen sequenced in a study of a mutant IDH1 vaccine in newly diagnosed glioma. Stated time point: week 23, last vaccination. Mutant IDH1 20-mer peptide, at 300 ug, made up each vaccine dose, with topical imiquimod. These receptors' antigens are unknown. TCRdb's copy holds only in-frame clones and misses some; the assay was immunoSEQ multiplex PCR. The repertoire holds roughly 60,000 clones, with 80% to 90% as singletons. Source: PBMCs, taken from a glioma patient whose treatment included an IDH1 peptide vaccine. The origin of the receptors is a man younger than 40 with glioma.

The J gene is TRBJ1-1, the V gene TRBV4-1; no firm D call. The CDR3 is 13 residues long. V was cut by 1 base and J by 1 base, with 4 bases left in between. Germline assignment: CDR1 MGHRA and CDR2 YSYEKL. The CDR3 region has the DNA TGCGCCAGCAGCCAAGTTCAGAACACTGAAGCTTTCTTT. Its protein product is CASSQVQNTEAFF.

The chain joins TRBV18 to TRBJ2-1; the match to TRBD2 covers 13 bases. The CDR3 covers 18 residues. V lost 2 bases to trimming and J lost 7 bases; unmatched junction nucleotides: 11. Germline loops: CDR1 KGHSH, CDR2 LQKENI. The CDR3 nucleotides read TGTGCCAGCTCACCAAATGGACTAGCGGGGGCCGGTGGGAATGAGCAGTTCTTC. Amino acid sequence: CASSPNGLAGAGGNEQFF.

This clone came up a few times. This chain connects TRBV29-1 to TRBJ1-1; a possible D gene is TRBD1 (6 bases). The CDR3 spans 12 residues. V shed 4 bases and J shed 4 bases, with 10 bases lying between them. Germline V gives CDR1 SQVTM, CDR2 ANQGSEA. The CDR3 here is CSVARGGTEAFF. In DNA form, the CDR3 reads TGCAGCGTTGCCCGAGGGGGCACTGAAGCTTTCTTT.

The gene calls are TRBV6-1 and TRBJ1-2, with D possibly TRBD1 on 6 matching bases. This CDR3 contains 17 residues. Trimming left V 2 bases short and J 2 bases short, with 18 bases between. Germline V lookup: CDR1 MNHNS, CDR2 SASEGT. The CDR3 protein is CASSEMRQGMKNYGYTF. Here the CDR3 DNA reads TGTGCCAGCAGTGAAATGAGGCAGGGGATGAAAAACTATGGCTACACCTTC.

V and J are TRBV6-6 and TRBJ2-5, with D unresolved. The end of the DNA is better explained by TRBJ2-7, so the J call may be wrong. Germline CDR1 reads MNHNY; CDR2 reads SVGAGI (reference sequence). The CDR3 covers 12 residues. This CDR3 is CASSPGQYEQYF. In DNA, the CDR3 is TGTGCCAGCAGCCCCGGGCAGTACGAGCAGTACTTC.

The count of this clone is one. V usage is TRBV6-6 and J usage is TRBJ1-5, with 9 bases aligning to TRBD1. The germline gives CDR1 MNHNY, CDR2 SVGAGI (reference sequence). Trimming took 11 bases from V and 7 from J; bases not matched to a gene: 9. The CDR3 runs 13 residues. The CDR3 spells CASTGGSYQPQHF. The CDR3 DNA sequence: TGTGCCTCAACAGGGGGCTCGTACCAGCCCCAGCATTTT.

The chain has TRBV7-2 and TRBJ2-5; no reliable D call. TRBJ2-7 matches the DNA end more closely, so the J call is doubtful. Germline lookup yields CDR1 SGHTA and CDR2 FQGNSA. The CDR3 runs to 16 residues. CDR3 in DNA: TGTGCCAGCAGCTTAGGTTCCAGAGGCAAGACCTACGAGCAGTACTTC. Translation gives CASSLGSRGKTYEQYF.

The CDR3 DNA follows: TGCGCCAGCAGCCAAGAGCCGCCCCAGCGGGGGGGCGATCTTGCAGATACGCAGTATTTT. Amino acid sequence: CASSQEPPQRGGDLADTQYF. The chain combines TRBV4-1 with TRBJ2-3; 10 bases align to TRBD2. The V gene end was trimmed by 0 bases and the J gene end by 4 bases; junction bases not matched to a gene: 16. The CDR3 runs to 20 residues. The V gene's germline CDR1 is MGHRA and CDR2 YSYEKL.

The rearrangement links TRBV7-8 to TRBJ2-2; the D is unclear. V lost 6 bases and J lost 0, with 14 bases in between. CDR3 length: 16 amino acids. Per the germline V gene, CDR1 is SGHVS and CDR2 is FQNEAQ. Written as DNA, the CDR3 is TGTGCCAGCAGTTTAAGGAACCACGCGAACACCGGGGAGCTGTTTTTT. This translates into CASSLRNHANTGELFF.

The chain combines TRBV5-4 with TRBJ2-5, with a tentative D call TRBD2 (6 bases). Trimming stripped 3 bases from V and 0 bases from J, with 18 bases between. The CDR3 extends over 17 amino acids. CDR1 SGHNT and CDR2 YYREEE come from the germline V gene (reference sequence). CDR3 sequence reads: CASSSRREVGYQETQYF. Here the CDR3 DNA reads TGTGCCAGCAGCTCAAGGAGGGAGGTAGGGTACCAAGAGACCCAGTACTTC.